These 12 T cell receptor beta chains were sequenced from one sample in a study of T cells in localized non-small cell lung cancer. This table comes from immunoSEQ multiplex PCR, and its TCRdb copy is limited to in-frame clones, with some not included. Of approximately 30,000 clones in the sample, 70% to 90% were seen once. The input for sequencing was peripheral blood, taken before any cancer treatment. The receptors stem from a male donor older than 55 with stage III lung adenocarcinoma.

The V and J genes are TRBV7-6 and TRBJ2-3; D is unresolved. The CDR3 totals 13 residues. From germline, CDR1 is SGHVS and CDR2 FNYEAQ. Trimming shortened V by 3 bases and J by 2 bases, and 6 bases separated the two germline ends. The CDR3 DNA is TGTGCCAGCAGCTTCTCCCACACAGATACGCAGTATTTT. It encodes CASSFSHTDTQYF.

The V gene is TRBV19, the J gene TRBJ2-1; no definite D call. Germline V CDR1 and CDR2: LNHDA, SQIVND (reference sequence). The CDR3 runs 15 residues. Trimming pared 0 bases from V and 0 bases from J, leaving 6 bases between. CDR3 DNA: TGTGCCAGTAGTATAGAAAGGAGCTCCTACAATGAGCAGTTCTTC. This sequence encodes CASSIERSSYNEQFF.

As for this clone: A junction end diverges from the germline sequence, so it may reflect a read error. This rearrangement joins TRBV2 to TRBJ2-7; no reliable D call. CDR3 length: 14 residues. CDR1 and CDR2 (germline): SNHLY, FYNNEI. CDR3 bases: TGTGCCAGCAGTGATGAGCTTAGCTCCAACGAGCAGTACTTC. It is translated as CASSDELSSNEQYF.

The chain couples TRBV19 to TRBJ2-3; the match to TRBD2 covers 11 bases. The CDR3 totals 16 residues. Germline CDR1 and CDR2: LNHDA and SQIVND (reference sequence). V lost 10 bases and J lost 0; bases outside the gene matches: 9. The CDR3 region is CATGTSGWTSTDTQYF. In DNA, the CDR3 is TGTGCCACCGGGACTAGCGGTTGGACTAGCACAGATACGCAGTATTTT.

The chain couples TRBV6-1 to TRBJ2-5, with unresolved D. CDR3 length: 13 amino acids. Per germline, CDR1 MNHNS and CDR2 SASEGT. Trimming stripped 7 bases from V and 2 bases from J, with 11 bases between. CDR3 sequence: CASIRQKQETQYF. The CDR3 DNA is TGTGCCAGCATTAGGCAGAAGCAAGAGACCCAGTACTTC.

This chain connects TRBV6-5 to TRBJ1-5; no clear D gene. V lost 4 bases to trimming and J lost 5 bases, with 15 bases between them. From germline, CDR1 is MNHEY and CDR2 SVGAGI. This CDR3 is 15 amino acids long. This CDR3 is CASSSLDGGHQPQHF. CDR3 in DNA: TGTGCCAGCAGTTCCCTGGACGGCGGGCATCAGCCCCAGCATTTT.

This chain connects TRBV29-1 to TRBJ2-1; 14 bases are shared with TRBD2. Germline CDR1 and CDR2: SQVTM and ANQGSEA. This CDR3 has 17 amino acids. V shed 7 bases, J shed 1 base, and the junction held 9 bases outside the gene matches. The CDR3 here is CSALGTSGSSSYNEQFF. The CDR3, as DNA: TGCAGCGCTTTAGGGACTAGCGGGAGTAGTTCCTACAATGAGCAGTTCTTC.

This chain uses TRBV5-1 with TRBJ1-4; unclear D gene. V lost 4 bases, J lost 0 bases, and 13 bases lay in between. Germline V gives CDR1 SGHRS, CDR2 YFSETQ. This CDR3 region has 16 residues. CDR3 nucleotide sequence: TGCGCCAGCAGCCTCCGAACGAGTGCAACTAATGAAAAACTGTTTTTT. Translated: CASSLRTSATNEKLFF.

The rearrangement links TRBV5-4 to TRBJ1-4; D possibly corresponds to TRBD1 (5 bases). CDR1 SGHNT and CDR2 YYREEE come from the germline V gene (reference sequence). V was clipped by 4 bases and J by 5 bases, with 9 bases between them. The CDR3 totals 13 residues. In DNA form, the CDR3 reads TGTGCCAGCAGCGGGGCTGCGAATGAAAAACTGTTTTTT. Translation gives CASSGAANEKLFF.

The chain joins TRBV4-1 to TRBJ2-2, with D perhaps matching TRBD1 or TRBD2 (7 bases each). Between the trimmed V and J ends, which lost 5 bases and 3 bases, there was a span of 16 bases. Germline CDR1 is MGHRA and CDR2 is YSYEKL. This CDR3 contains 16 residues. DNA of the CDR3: TGCGCCAGCAGCTCCACGACAGGGAGGGACACCGGGGAGCTGTTTTTT. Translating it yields CASSSTTGRDTGELFF.

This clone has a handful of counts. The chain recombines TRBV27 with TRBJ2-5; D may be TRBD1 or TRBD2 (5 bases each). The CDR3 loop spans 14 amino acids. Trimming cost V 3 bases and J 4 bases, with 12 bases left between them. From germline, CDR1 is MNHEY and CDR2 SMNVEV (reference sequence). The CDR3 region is CASSLRGAGETQYF. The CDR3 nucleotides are TGTGCCAGCAGTTTGAGAGGGGCGGGAGAGACCCAGTACTTC.

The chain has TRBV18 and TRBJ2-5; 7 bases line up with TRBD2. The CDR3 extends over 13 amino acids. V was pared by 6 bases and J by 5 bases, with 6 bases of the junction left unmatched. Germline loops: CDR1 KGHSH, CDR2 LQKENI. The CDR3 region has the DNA TGTGCCAGCTCGCCGCGGGAGTGGGAGACCCAGTACTTC. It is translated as CASSPREWETQYF.